This T cell receptor (beta chain) is from a study of T-cell reconstitution after alpha-beta-depleted transplantation in children. Broader study findings: Roughly two months post-transplant, alpha-beta T cells reportedly originated from several hundred graft clones that had expanded. Counts and diversity of T cells one year after transplant came mostly from newly produced T cells. Diversity of TCRbeta at day 60 was high in some patients, arising from surviving recipient T cells and thymic progenitors.

TCRbeta library construction was performed incorporating unique molecular identifiers. TCRdb reprocessed the PCR reads with MiXCR, giving one entry per CDR3 protein. This sample has 250,000 to 300,000 distinct CDR3 sequences, with roughly 7.8% found just once. Turning to this clonotype: Antigen: not known.

Trimming took 4 bases from V and 0 from J, leaving 8 bases between them. The CDR3 is made up of 14 amino acids. Germline CDR1 and CDR2: SGHRS and YFSETQ. Sequenced here: peripheral blood, sampled 360 days after TCRalphabeta/CD19-depleted stem cell transplant. The clonotype originates from a female patient aged 2-15 years who had a stem cell transplant for Fanconi anemia, so the T cells may come from the graft donor. The chain combines TRBV5-1 with TRBJ1-5; D gene uncertain. The CDR3 DNA follows: TGCGCCAGCAGCGAGGGCGATAGCAATCAGCCCCAGCATTTT. This codes for CASSEGDSNQPQHF.